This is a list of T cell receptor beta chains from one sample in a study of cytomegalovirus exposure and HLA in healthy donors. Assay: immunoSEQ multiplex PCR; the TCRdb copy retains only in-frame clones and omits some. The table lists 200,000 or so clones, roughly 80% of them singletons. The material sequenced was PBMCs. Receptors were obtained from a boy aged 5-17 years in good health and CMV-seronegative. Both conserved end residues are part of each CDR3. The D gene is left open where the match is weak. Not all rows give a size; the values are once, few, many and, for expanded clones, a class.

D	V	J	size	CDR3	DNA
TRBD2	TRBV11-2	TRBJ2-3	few	CASSLIGTSGRRVDTQYF	TGTGCCAGCAGCTTGATTGGGACTAGCGGGAGACGAGTGGATACGCAGTATTTT
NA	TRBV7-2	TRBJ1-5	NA	CASSPIRRGTYSNQPQHF	TGTGCCAGCAGCCCCATTAGGCGGGGCACTTATAGCAATCAGCCCCAGCATTTT
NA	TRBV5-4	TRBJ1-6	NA	CASSLKGGAPNSPLHF	TGTGCCAGCAGCTTAAAAGGAGGGGCCCCAAATTCACCCCTCCACTTT
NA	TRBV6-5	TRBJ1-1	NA	CASKSHPNTEAFF	TGTGCCAGCAAGAGCCATCCGAACACTGAAGCTTTCTTT
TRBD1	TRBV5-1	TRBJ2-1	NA	CASSHPGQGGQQFF	TGCGCCAGCAGCCACCCGGGACAGGGAGGGCAGCAGTTCTTC
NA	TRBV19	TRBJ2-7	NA	CASSTQGWVYEQYF	TGTGCCAGTAGTACACAGGGATGGGTCTACGAGCAGTACTTC
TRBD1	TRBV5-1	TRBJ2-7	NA	CASRPNRGQGTHEQYF	TGCGCCAGCCGACCGAACAGGGGTCAAGGAACCCACGAGCAGTACTTC
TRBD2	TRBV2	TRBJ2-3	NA	CASYARGGSDTQYF	TGTGCCAGCTACGCGCGGGGGGGATCAGATACGCAGTATTTT
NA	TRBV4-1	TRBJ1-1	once	CASSWASTEAFF	TGCGCCAGCAGTTGGGCCAGCACTGAAGCTTTCTTT
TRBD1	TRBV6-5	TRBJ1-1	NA	CASSPQGADTEAFF	TGTGCCAGCAGTCCACAGGGGGCGGACACTGAAGCTTTCTTT
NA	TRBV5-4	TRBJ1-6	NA	CASSLGGRGPNNSPLHF	TGTGCCAGCAGCTTGGGCGGCAGGGGACCGAATAATTCACCCCTCCACTTT
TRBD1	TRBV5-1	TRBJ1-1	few	CASSLVGTYRGEAFF	TGCGCCAGCAGCTTGGTTGGTACCTACAGGGGTGAAGCTTTCTTT
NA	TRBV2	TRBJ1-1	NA	CASRFIGPVQAEAFF	TGTGCCAGCAGATTTATCGGTCCCGTACAGGCTGAAGCTTTCTTT
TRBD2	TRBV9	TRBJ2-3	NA	CASSLDGGGSTDTQYF	TGTGCCAGCAGCCTAGACGGCGGGGGGAGCACAGATACGCAGTATTTT
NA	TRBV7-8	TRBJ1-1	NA	CASSSGFGGNTEAFF	TGTGCCAGCAGCTCCGGGTTCGGGGGGAACACTGAAGCTTTCTTT
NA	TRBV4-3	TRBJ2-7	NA	CASSQGRGGQRYF	TGCGCCAGCAGCCAAGGTAGGGGGGGTCAACGGTACTTC
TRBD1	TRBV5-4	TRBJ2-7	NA	CASSLPGQGREQYF	TGTGCCAGCAGCTTACCGGGACAGGGGCGGGAGCAGTACTTC
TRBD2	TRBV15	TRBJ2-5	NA	CATSSGRESQETQYF	TGTGCCACCAGCAGCGGGAGGGAAAGCCAAGAGACCCAGTACTTC
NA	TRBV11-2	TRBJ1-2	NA	CASSSLLGGFGGYTF	TGTGCCAGCAGCTCATTATTGGGGGGTTTCGGAGGCTACACCTTC
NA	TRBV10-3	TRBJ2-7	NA	CATARGGTGSYEQYF	TGTGCCACCGCGCGGGGCGGGACTGGGAGCTACGAGCAGTACTTC
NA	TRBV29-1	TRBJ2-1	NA	CSAGIDEQFF	TGCAGTGCAGGGATTGATGAGCAGTTCTTC
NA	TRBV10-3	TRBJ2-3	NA	CAITSQGSTDTQYF	TGTGCCATCACCTCACAGGGTAGTACAGATACGCAGTATTTT
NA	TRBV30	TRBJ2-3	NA	CAWSAGVGTDTQYF	TGTGCCTGGAGTGCGGGAGTGGGTACAGATACGCAGTATTTT
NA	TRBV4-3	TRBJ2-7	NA	CASSQAGLTYEQYF	TGCGCCAGCAGCCAAGCCGGGTTAACCTACGAGCAGTACTTC
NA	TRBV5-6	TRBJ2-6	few	CASSGTGSSGVLTF	TGTGCCAGCAGCGGGACCGGGAGTTCGGGCGTCCTGACTTTC
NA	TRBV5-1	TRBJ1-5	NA	CASSLGGDQPQHF	TGCGCCAGCAGCTTGGGGGGGGATCAGCCCCAGCATTTT
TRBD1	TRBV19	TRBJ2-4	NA	CASSRDRGDIQYF	TGTGCCAGTAGTAGGGACAGGGGGGACATTCAGTACTTC
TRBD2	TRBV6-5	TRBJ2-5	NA	CASRLLAGGSETQYF	TGTGCCAGCAGGTTACTAGCGGGAGGTTCCGAGACCCAGTACTTC
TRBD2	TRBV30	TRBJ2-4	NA	CAWKHTGTSGAKNIQYF	TGTGCCTGGAAACATACCGGGACTAGCGGAGCCAAAAACATTCAGTACTTC
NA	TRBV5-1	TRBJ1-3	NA	CASSLLGGSGNTIYF	TGCGCCAGCAGCTTATTAGGAGGATCCGGAAACACCATATATTTT
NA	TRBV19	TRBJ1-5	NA	CASAGTYSNQPQHF	TGTGCCAGTGCGGGAACTTATAGCAATCAGCCCCAGCATTTT
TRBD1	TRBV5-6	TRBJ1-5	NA	CASSRDSTQPQHF	TGTGCCAGCAGCAGGGACAGTACTCAGCCCCAGCATTTT
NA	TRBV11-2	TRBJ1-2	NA	CASSLNGVNYGYTF	TGTGCCAGCAGCTTGAACGGGGTAAACTATGGCTACACCTTC
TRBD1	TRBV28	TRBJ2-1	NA	CASSPGQGASSYNEQFF	TGTGCCAGCAGCCCGGGACAGGGAGCAAGCTCCTACAATGAGCAGTTCTTC
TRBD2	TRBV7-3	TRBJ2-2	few	CASNRGGTGTGELFF	TGTGCCAGCAATCGCGGGGGGACGGGCACCGGGGAGCTGTTTTTT
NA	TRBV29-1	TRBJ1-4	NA	CSVEDRLGGGREKLFF	TGCAGCGTTGAAGACCGCTTGGGGGGGGGACGTGAAAAACTGTTTTTT
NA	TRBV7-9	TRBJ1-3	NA	CASSPAGRLGSGNTIYF	TGTGCCAGCAGCCCGGCGGGGCGGCTCGGTTCTGGAAACACCATATATTTT
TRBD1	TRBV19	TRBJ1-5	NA	CASSGTADSNQPQHF	TGTGCCAGTAGCGGGACAGCGGATAGCAATCAGCCCCAGCATTTT
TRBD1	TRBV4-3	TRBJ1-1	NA	CASRRTGTGRTEAFF	TGCGCCAGCAGGCGCACCGGGACAGGCCGCACTGAAGCTTTCTTT
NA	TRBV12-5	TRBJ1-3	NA	CASGHLPRGTIYF	TGTGCTAGTGGTCATCTACCCAGGGGCACCATATATTTT
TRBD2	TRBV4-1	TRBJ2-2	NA	CASSQEPLREAGGLRGELFF	TGCGCCAGCAGCCAAGAACCCCTAAGGGAAGCGGGGGGCCTGAGAGGGGAGCTGTTTTTT
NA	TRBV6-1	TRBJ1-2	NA	CASTEVRGADYGYTF	TGTGCCAGCACCGAGGTGCGGGGGGCGGACTATGGCTACACCTTC
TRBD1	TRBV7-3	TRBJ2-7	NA	CASSLIGTGFYEQYF	TGTGCCAGCAGCTTAATAGGGACAGGATTCTACGAGCAGTACTTC
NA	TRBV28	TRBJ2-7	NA	CASSLSGKGYEQYF	TGTGCCAGCAGTTTGAGCGGAAAAGGATACGAGCAGTACTTC
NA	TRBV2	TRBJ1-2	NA	CASIDGGLNYGYTF	TGTGCCAGCATCGATGGGGGCTTAAACTATGGCTACACCTTC
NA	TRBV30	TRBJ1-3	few	CAWSGGIRVSGNTIYF	TGTGCCTGGAGTGGGGGCATCCGAGTCTCTGGAAACACCATATATTTT
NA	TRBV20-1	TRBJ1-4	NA	CSARFDRRLFF	TGCAGTGCTAGATTCGACAGGAGGCTGTTTTTT
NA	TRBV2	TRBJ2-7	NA	CASSQVQGFRDEQYF	TGTGCCAGCAGCCAGGTGCAGGGGTTTAGAGACGAGCAGTACTTC